A single sample is the source of the 10 T cell receptor beta chains below, sequenced in a study of blood T cells in healthy people across ages. Sample-barcoded 5' priming and a J-beta primer mix drove a second PCR of roughly 6 to 12 cycles. TCRdb reanalysed the 5' RACE reads using MiXCR and keeps one entry per CDR3 protein. The data hold some 1,800,000 distinct CDR3 sequences, with about 39% observed a single time. Material for sequencing was blood. The source of these receptors is a human donor in good health.

Note on this clonotype: Germline and junction disagree at one end, which may indicate a read error. This chain uses TRBV10-3 with TRBJ1-5; possible D gene TRBD1, 5 bases. The germline gives CDR1 ENHRY, CDR2 SYGVKD. This CDR3 has 14 amino acids. CDR3 sequence: CAVRPGGGDQPQHF. CDR3 nucleotide sequence: TGTGCCGTCAGACCGGGGGGAGGGGATCAGCCCCAGCATTTT.

This clonotype has only a few counts. CDR3 sequence: CASSTGVQTQYF. The DNA for the CDR3 is TGTGCCAGCAGTACAGGGGTGCAAACCCAGTACTTC. V usage is TRBV25-1 and J usage is TRBJ2-5, with TRBD1 matching over 7 bases. Trimming at V came to 5 bases and at J to 8 bases, leaving 5 bases not matched to a gene. CDR1 and CDR2 (germline): MGHDK, SYGVNS. This CDR3 comprises 12 residues.

The chain is built from TRBV12-3 or TRBV12-4 and TRBJ1-1, with a weak D call TRBD1 (6 bases). This CDR3 spans 15 amino acids. Trimming left V 4 bases short and J 11 bases short, with 23 bases between. CDR3 region: CASSSRNRAVRLAFF. The CDR3 DNA reads TGTGCCAGCAGTTCTCGCAACAGGGCTGTCAGGTTGGCTTTCTTT.

This rearrangement joins TRBV5-1 to TRBJ2-3; D is undetermined. The CDR3 runs 17 residues. The ends were cut back, 4 bases at V and 0 bases at J, with 18 bases in the middle. Germline V gene sequence: CDR1 SGHRS, CDR2 YFSETQ. The CDR3 loop is CASSRQELQPSTDTQYF. The DNA of the CDR3 is TGCGCCAGCAGCCGACAAGAACTACAGCCTAGCACAGATACGCAGTATTTT.

The gene calls are TRBV2 and TRBJ2-1, with 8 bases matching TRBD2. After removal of 5 bases from V and 6 bases from J, the junction contained 6 bases not matched to a gene. The length of the CDR3 is 14 residues. Germline assignment: CDR1 SNHLY and CDR2 FYNNEI. The CDR3 reads CASSFERGSNEQFF. CDR3 nucleotide sequence: TGTGCCAGCAGTTTCGAGCGGGGGTCCAATGAGCAGTTCTTC.

The V and J genes are TRBV30 and TRBJ2-6, with D maybe TRBD1 (5 bases). The length of the CDR3 is 11 residues. Germline V lookup: CDR1 GTSNPN, CDR2 SVGIG (reference sequence). V was shortened by 3 bases and J by 12 bases, with 9 bases between the two germline ends. CDR3 DNA: TGTGCCTGGAGCACAGGTAGCGTCCTGACTTTC. Encoded protein: CAWSTGSVLTF.

For the CDR3, the DNA is TGTGCCTGGAGCGGACAGGGAGAGAGTTCACCCCTCCACTTT. This encodes CAWSGQGESSPLHF. The gene calls are TRBV30 and TRBJ1-6; 8 positions agree with TRBD1. The V segment lost 3 bases and the J segment 9 bases; nucleotides outside the gene matches: 7. CDR1 and CDR2 (germline): GTSNPN, SVGIG (reference sequence). This CDR3 has 14 amino acids.

The chain has TRBV7-2 and TRBJ2-5; a weak D match, TRBD1 (6 bases). The closer fit of TRBJ2-7 to the DNA end suggests the J call may be wrong. The CDR3 sequence is 15 residues long. CDR1 and CDR2 from the germline V gene are SGHTA and FQGNSA. The CDR3 loop is CASSWKRGSGYEQYF. DNA of the CDR3: TGTGCCAGCAGCTGGAAGAGGGGGTCAGGCTACGAGCAGTACTTC.

A few counts support this clonotype. The V gene is TRBV10-3, the J gene TRBJ2-5; D is possibly TRBD2 (5 bases). Trimming took 3 bases from V and 2 from J, leaving 19 bases between them. In germline, CDR1 is ENHRY, CDR2 SYGVKD. The CDR3 length is 17 residues. In DNA form, the CDR3 reads TGTGCCATCAGTGAAGCGGATCCTGGTAGAGGGCAAGAGACCCAGTACTTC. This encodes CAISEADPGRGQETQYF.

This clonotype was recorded a few times. The CDR3 sequence: CASSSGQGQFKNEQFF. The CDR3 coding sequence is TGTGCCAGCAGCTCGGGACAGGGGCAGTTTAAGAATGAGCAGTTCTTC. The chain uses TRBV7-9 and TRBJ2-1; 10 positions agree with TRBD1. Germline V gives CDR1 SEHNR, CDR2 FQNEAQ (reference sequence). This CDR3 comprises 16 residues. The J segment lost 7 bases and the V segment lost 4 bases, leaving 10 bases of the junction unmatched.